The rows below give T cell receptor beta chains drawn from one sample of a study of CD8+CD57+ T cells in acquired aplastic anemia. TCRdb fed the reads into MiXCR, producing one record per CDR3 protein. Of some 150,000 distinct CDR3 sequences listed, 70% to 75% are singletons. Material for sequencing was sorted CD4+, CD8+, or CD8+CD57+ T cells (not recorded which) from PBMCs. These receptors were collected from a human donor with aplastic anemia. CDR3s include the opening cysteine and the closing phenylalanine or tryptophan. Each record gives: J gene, V gene, CDR3 protein.

j_call: TRBJ2-7; v_call: TRBV10-3; cdr3_aa: CAISERAYEQYF
j_call: TRBJ2-5; v_call: TRBV29-1; cdr3_aa: CSVGLAGGETQYF
j_call: NA; v_call: TRBV7-9; cdr3_aa: CASSLEVGRVYEQYF
j_call: TRBJ1-6; v_call: TRBV5-1; cdr3_aa: CASSVEGVSSYNSPLHF
j_call: TRBJ2-2; v_call: TRBV6-4; cdr3_aa: CASSDRGSSGELFF
j_call: TRBJ2-7; v_call: TRBV9; cdr3_aa: CASSPQVRGPYEQYF
j_call: TRBJ2-2; v_call: TRBV2; cdr3_aa: CASSDYRVDTGELFF
j_call: TRBJ1-1; v_call: TRBV19; cdr3_aa: CASSFSLGTEGLAEAFF
j_call: TRBJ1-5; v_call: TRBV20-1; cdr3_aa: CSADRQGLQHF
j_call: TRBJ2-5; v_call: TRBV19; cdr3_aa: CASSQVYQETQYF
j_call: TRBJ2-2; v_call: TRBV12-3/TRBV12-4; cdr3_aa: CASGLAAGGAGELFF